This T cell receptor beta chain was profiled in a study of cytomegalovirus exposure and HLA in healthy donors. Study-wide results and caveats: HLA restriction was apparent for most CMV-associated TCR beta chains in a later analysis.

Looked up from germline, CDR1 is MGHRA and CDR2 is YSYEKL. The junction had 13 bases not matched to a gene; V was cut back by 4 bases and J by 5 bases. CDR3 length: 17 residues. Only a few counts were recorded for this clone. The antigen is unknown. 13 Jbeta primers and 60 Vbeta primers were used for the PCR. Profiling relied on immunoSEQ multiplex PCR, and the TCRdb table lists in-frame clones only, not all of them. The top ten hold 6.9% of the sample, which has about 79,000 clones, around two thirds seen once. The chain is built from TRBV4-1 and TRBJ2-2, with TRBD1 identical over 7 bases. The TCR originated in a woman between 50 and 59 years old in good health and CMV-seropositive. The sequencing sample was made of PBMCs. CDR3 bases: TGCGCCAGCAGCCGGAAACAGGGGAGTGTTGGGACCGGGGAGCTGTTTTTT. Its translation: CASSRKQGSVGTGELFF.